Listed below are T cell receptor beta chains from one sample, sequenced in a study of CD8+ T cells in alopecia areata. Only in-frame clones appear in the TCRdb table, and some are missing; sequencing was by immunoSEQ multiplex PCR. This table has fewer than 250,000 clones, about two fifths appearing once. This specimen consisted of CD4+ T cells sorted from blood, obtained between weeks 30 and 35, from a patient treated with tofacitinib. These receptors were obtained from a human donor with alopecia areata. Both conserved end residues are part of each CDR3. A D gene is named only where the DNA matches it firmly. Size values are once, few and many counts, or a class for expanded clones, and some rows have none.

length,D,size,J,V,CDR3,DNA
16,-,-,TRBJ1-2,TRBV14,CASSPTPTAVLTGYTF,TGTGCCAGCAGCCCCACCCCGACTGCAGTATTAACTGGCTACACCTTC
15,-,few,TRBJ1-2,TRBV9,CASSVVGSADYGYTF,TGTGCCAGCAGCGTAGTTGGCTCTGCGGACTATGGCTACACCTTC
13,-,few,TRBJ1-1,TRBV30,CAWSDWENTEAFF,TGTGCCTGGAGTGACTGGGAGAACACTGAAGCTTTCTTT
15,-,-,TRBJ1-5,TRBV6-1,CAARNGPYSNQPQHF,TGTGCCGCACGGAACGGCCCTTATAGCAATCAGCCCCAGCATTTT
12,-,-,TRBJ2-7,TRBV7-9,CASSLVIYEQYF,TGTGCCAGCAGCTTAGTCATTTACGAGCAGTACTTC
15,TRBD1,-,TRBJ2-5,TRBV11-2,CASSLNRGSGETQYF,TGTGCCAGCAGCTTGAACAGGGGGTCAGGAGAGACCCAGTACTTC
15,-,-,TRBJ1-2,TRBV11-2,CASSWGPGAGYGYTF,TGTGCCAGCAGCTGGGGGCCGGGCGCTGGCTATGGCTACACCTTC
14,TRBD1,-,TRBJ2-1,TRBV29-1,CSVRGQGYYNEQFF,TGCAGCGTTAGGGGACAGGGTTATTACAATGAGCAGTTCTTC
17,-,-,TRBJ2-1,TRBV14,CASSLYHRTGLRNEQFF,TGTGCCAGCAGCCTATATCACCGGACGGGACTCCGGAATGAGCAGTTCTTC
12,-,few,TRBJ2-7,TRBV29-1,CSVVPSLYEQYF,TGCAGCGTTGTGCCGAGTCTCTACGAGCAGTACTTC